A single sample is the source of the 31 T cell receptor beta chains below, sequenced in a study of shared clonotypes between healthy human individuals. This table comes from immunoSEQ multiplex PCR, and its TCRdb copy is limited to in-frame clones, with some not included. The sample carries about 590,000 clones, 95% to 96% recorded once. CD8 cells classed as naive were CD45RO-negative and positively selected for CCR7, excluding terminally differentiated effector memory CD45RA+ cells. Sample: naive CD8+ T cells sorted from blood. These receptors were obtained from a woman in her 30s in good health.

This clone occurred once. The gene calls are TRBV7-7 and TRBJ2-7; 10 bases fit TRBD1. With V trimmed by 5 bases and J by 2 bases, 3 bases remained unmatched. This CDR3 is 14 amino acids long. Germline CDR1 is SSHAT and CDR2 is FNYEAQ (reference sequence). DNA for the CDR3: TGTGCCAGCAGCCCAGGGACAGGGGCCTACGAGCAGTACTTC. Protein product: CASSPGTGAYEQYF.

This clone has only one observation. This sequence joins TRBV27 and TRBJ2-1; D not resolved. Trimming left V 4 bases short and J 1 base short, with 14 bases between. This CDR3 contains 16 residues. Germline values: CDR1 MNHEY, CDR2 SMNVEV (reference sequence). CDR3 sequence: CASSSPQARSYNEQFF. In DNA form, the CDR3 reads TGTGCCAGCAGTTCCCCCCAGGCGCGGTCCTACAATGAGCAGTTCTTC.

The chain is built from TRBV19 and TRBJ2-7; D may be TRBD1 (6 bases). Germline loops: CDR1 LNHDA, CDR2 SQIVND (reference sequence). This CDR3 has 13 residues. Trimming shortened V by 1 base and J by 9 bases, and 13 bases separated the two germline ends. For the CDR3, the DNA is TGTGCCAGTAGTATAGTGACAGGCCAGGTGCAGTACTTC. Protein product: CASSIVTGQVQYF. The variable domain in full, with the rest retrieved from reference TRBV19 and TRBJ2-7, is DGGITQSPKYLFRKEGQNVTLSCEQNLNHDAMYWYRQDPGQGLRLIYYSQIVNDFQKGDIAEGYSVSREKKESFPLTVTSAQKNPTAFYLCASSIVTGQVQYFGPGTRLTVT.

The chain has TRBV6-5 and TRBJ2-7; D gene unclear. From germline, CDR1 is MNHEY and CDR2 SVGAGI. Trimming took 6 bases from V and 5 from J, leaving 20 bases between them. The CDR3 sequence is 15 residues long. The DNA of the CDR3 is TGTGCCAGCAGCGCCGATCCCCCCCGTAGCCACGAGCAGTACTTC. It translates to CASSADPPRSHEQYF.

The rearrangement uses TRBV6-6 and TRBJ2-7, with TRBD1 identical over 7 bases. This CDR3 has 14 residues. Germline-derived CDR1 and CDR2 are MNHNY and SVGAGI (reference sequence). J was trimmed by 5 bases and V by 0 bases; bases with no gene match: 4. The CDR3, as DNA: TGTGCCAGCAGTTACTCGACAGGGTTCCACGAGCAGTACTTC. Residues: CASSYSTGFHEQYF.

The chain combines TRBV5-4 with TRBJ2-1; the D is unclear. The CDR3 is 13 amino acids. V was cut by 0 bases and J by 2 bases, with 3 bases left in between. Germline V gene data show CDR1 as SGHNT and CDR2 as YYREEE (reference sequence). DNA of the CDR3: TGTGCCAGCAGCTTGGTCCCCTACAATGAGCAGTTCTTC. It yields the protein CASSLVPYNEQFF.

This clone was detected only once. The chain couples TRBV19 to TRBJ2-2; TRBD2 agrees at 11 bases. The J segment lost 7 bases and the V segment lost 4 bases, leaving 8 bases of the junction unmatched. The V gene's germline CDR1 is LNHDA and CDR2 SQIVND (reference sequence). The CDR3 spans 16 residues. The CDR3 here is CASSNSGREFNGELFF. The CDR3 region has the DNA TGTGCCAGTAGTAATAGCGGGAGGGAATTTAACGGGGAGCTGTTTTTT.

J is TRBJ2-5 and V is TRBV13; a weak D match, TRBD2 (5 bases). The CDR3 has 13 amino acids. Trimming took 3 bases from V and 2 from J, leaving 7 bases between them. The germline V gene encodes CDR1 PRHDT and CDR2 FYEKMQ (reference sequence). CDR3 DNA sequence: TGTGCCAGCAGCTTTGGGGAGCAAGAGACCCAGTACTTC. Translated: CASSFGEQETQYF. Using reference TRBV13 and TRBJ2-5 for the parts outside the CDR3, the full variable domain is AAGVIQSPRHLIKEKRETATLKCYPIPRHDTVYWYQQGPGQDPQFLISFYEKMQSDKGSIPDRFSAQQFSDYHSELNMSSLELGDSALYFCASSFGEQETQYFGPGTRLLVL.

The chain joins TRBV27 to TRBJ2-7; 8 positions match TRBD1. The V gene end was trimmed by 4 bases and the J gene end by 3 bases; junction bases not matched to a gene: 5. Looked up from germline, CDR1 is MNHEY and CDR2 is SMNVEV (reference sequence). CDR3 length: 14 residues. CDR3 loop: CASSSDGQGYEQYF. DNA for the CDR3: TGTGCCAGCAGTTCGGACGGACAGGGCTACGAGCAGTACTTC.

The chain links TRBV6-5 to TRBJ1-1; no reliable D call. Per the germline V gene, CDR1 is MNHEY and CDR2 is SVGAGI. The CDR3 contains 13 residues. Trimming removed 4 bases at V and 1 base at J, with 7 bases between. This chain's CDR3 is CASSSWENTEAFF. CDR3 DNA: TGTGCCAGCAGTTCTTGGGAGAACACTGAAGCTTTCTTT.

V usage is TRBV10-2 and J usage is TRBJ1-1, with no clear D. CDR1 is WSHSY and CDR2 is SAAADI in the germline V gene. The CDR3 covers 14 residues. V was cut by 5 bases and J by 3 bases, with 13 bases left in between. The CDR3 loop is CASSRTDLDTEAFF. DNA for the CDR3: TGCGCCAGCAGTCGGACGGATTTAGACACTGAAGCTTTCTTT.

The genes are TRBV27 and TRBJ2-3; the D is unclear. V shed 4 bases and J shed 0 bases, with 11 bases lying between them. CDR3 length equals 15 residues. CDR1 and CDR2 from the germline V gene are MNHEY and SMNVEV (reference sequence). CDR3 in amino acids: CASSSGITSTDTQYF. For the CDR3, the DNA is TGTGCCAGCAGTTCTGGGATAACTAGCACAGATACGCAGTATTTT.

The CDR3 DNA follows: TGCGCCAGCAGCCAAGTCAGGGGATACGAGCAGTACTTC. Amino acids: CASSQVRGYEQYF. The rearrangement joins TRBV4-1 to TRBJ2-7; weak D call: TRBD1 (6 bases). The CDR3 extends over 13 amino acids. V dropped 1 base and J dropped 4 bases, with 8 bases sitting between them. The germline V gene encodes CDR1 MGHRA and CDR2 YSYEKL.

The V gene is TRBV27, the J gene TRBJ2-5, with D maybe TRBD1 (6 bases). The closer fit of TRBJ2-7 to the DNA end suggests the J call may be wrong. The CDR3 is made up of 14 amino acids. Germline V gene data show CDR1 as MNHEY and CDR2 as SMNVEV (reference sequence). This CDR3 is CASSLMGAGFEQYF. CDR3 bases: TGTGCCAGCAGTTTAATGGGGGCGGGTTTCGAGCAGTACTTC.

V usage is TRBV27 and J usage is TRBJ1-5; 10 positions match TRBD1. Germline trimming cut 4 bases from V and 7 bases from J; bases unmatched to any gene: 4. This CDR3 contains 14 residues. Germline V gene data show CDR1 as MNHEY and CDR2 as SMNVEV (reference sequence). The CDR3 is CASSWDRGSQPQHF. The DNA of the CDR3 is TGTGCCAGCAGTTGGGACAGGGGAAGCCAGCCCCAGCATTTT.

The CDR3 reads CASSPGSSYNEQFF. The CDR3 DNA sequence: TGTGCCAGCAGCCCAGGGAGCTCCTACAATGAGCAGTTCTTC. The chain couples TRBV7-7 to TRBJ2-1; D tentatively reads TRBD1 or TRBD2 (5 bases each). Germline V gene lookup returns CDR1 SSHAT and CDR2 FNYEAQ (reference sequence). Deletions cut 5 bases from V and 0 bases from J, with 8 bases between. The CDR3 has 14 amino acids.

This chain uses TRBV7-9 with TRBJ1-2; a weak D match, TRBD1 (6 bases). The CDR3 is 16 amino acids. Looked up from germline, CDR1 is SEHNR and CDR2 is FQNEAQ (reference sequence). V lost 5 bases and J lost 1, with 17 bases in between. CDR3 in DNA: TGTGCCAGCAGCACACGAACCGACAGGAGTAACTATGGCTACACCTTC. Its protein is CASSTRTDRSNYGYTF.

The V gene is TRBV9, the J gene TRBJ1-4; 8 bases line up with TRBD1. With V trimmed by 4 bases and J by 3 bases, 11 bases remained unmatched. Per the germline V gene, CDR1 is SGDLS and CDR2 is YYNGEE. CDR3 length: 17 residues. In nucleotides, the CDR3 is TGTGCCAGCAGCCCCCCGACAGGGGTCGGGTCTAATGAAAAACTGTTTTTT. It is translated as CASSPPTGVGSNEKLFF.

This rearrangement joins TRBV29-1 to TRBJ2-2; D perhaps matches TRBD1 (5 bases). The germline gives CDR1 SQVTM, CDR2 ANQGSEA. Trimming stripped 0 bases from V and 4 bases from J, with 12 bases between. The CDR3 is 15 amino acids. The CDR3: CSVEDGDSSTGELFF. CDR3 nucleotide sequence: TGCAGCGTTGAAGATGGTGACAGCTCCACCGGGGAGCTGTTTTTT.

This clone is a singleton in its sample. This same CDR3 is encoded by further DNA sequences in the sample. The chain has TRBV5-4 and TRBJ2-7; 7 bases are a match to TRBD2. V lost 3 bases, J lost 0 bases, and 6 bases stayed unmatched. Germline values: CDR1 SGHNT, CDR2 YYREEE (reference sequence). The CDR3 length is 15 residues. CDR3 in DNA: TGTGCCAGCAGCTCCGGGCTAGCGGACTCCTACGAGCAGTACTTC. This gives the protein CASSSGLADSYEQYF.

V and J are TRBV27 and TRBJ1-1; 7 bases fit TRBD1. The junction had 4 bases not matched to a gene; V was cut back by 10 bases and J by 5 bases. The CDR3 totals 11 residues. Germline V lookup: CDR1 MNHEY, CDR2 SMNVEV (reference sequence). The CDR3: CATVRGTEAFF. The CDR3 DNA sequence: TGTGCCACCGTCAGGGGGACTGAAGCTTTCTTT.

This clone was found once. The V and J genes are TRBV7-9 and TRBJ1-4; maybe TRBD1 (6 bases). CDR3 size: 18 residues. Between the trimmed V and J ends, which lost 3 bases and 2 bases, there was a span of 19 bases. The germline V gene encodes CDR1 SEHNR and CDR2 FQNEAQ (reference sequence). Here the CDR3 reads CASSLALPLDSTNEKLFF. The CDR3 DNA follows: TGTGCCAGCAGCTTGGCTCTACCCTTGGACAGCACTAATGAAAAACTGTTTTTT.

CDR3 in amino acids: CASSSWPSGEQYF. The CDR3 bases are TGTGCCAGCAGCTCTTGGCCTAGCGGCGAGCAGTACTTC. This rearrangement joins TRBV7-3 to TRBJ2-7; 7 bases line up with TRBD2. Trimming removed 4 bases from V and 6 bases from J; junction bases left unmatched: 6. CDR3 length: 13 amino acids. Per the germline V gene, CDR1 is SGHTA and CDR2 is FQGTGA.

This chain uses TRBV9 with TRBJ2-5; 14 nucleotides match TRBD2. Germline V CDR1 and CDR2: SGDLS, YYNGEE. This CDR3 is 16 amino acids long. J was trimmed by 5 bases and V by 3 bases; bases with no gene match: 6. CDR3: CASSDRLAGGDETQYF. The CDR3 bases are TGTGCCAGCAGCGACAGACTAGCGGGAGGGGACGAGACCCAGTACTTC.

The rearrangement uses TRBV5-6 and TRBJ1-4, with D unresolved. Trimming took 4 bases from V and 7 from J, leaving 8 bases between them. Germline CDR1 reads SGHDT; CDR2 reads YYEEEE. CDR3 length: 12 residues. The CDR3 reads CASSGYSEKLFF. CDR3 nucleotides: TGTGCCAGCAGCGGTTACAGTGAAAAACTGTTTTTT. Drawing the rest from reference TRBV5-6 and TRBJ1-4, the complete variable domain is DAGVTQSPTHLIKTRGQQVTLRCSPKSGHDTVSWYQQALGQGPQFIFQYYEEEERQRGNFPDRFSGHQFPNYSSELNVNALLLGDSALYLCASSGYSEKLFFGSGTQLSVL.

The J gene is TRBJ2-7, the V gene TRBV27; D remains unclear. This CDR3 contains 12 residues. V gave up 7 bases and J gave up 0 bases, with 7 bases separating them. CDR1 and CDR2 (germline): MNHEY, SMNVEV (reference sequence). CDR3 sequence: CASIGRSYEQYF. DNA for the CDR3: TGTGCCAGCATTGGTCGCTCCTACGAGCAGTACTTC.

The J gene is TRBJ2-1, the V gene TRBV6-5; TRBD2 agrees at 8 bases. Per the germline V gene, CDR1 is MNHEY and CDR2 is SVGAGI. Germline trimming cut 6 bases from V and 4 bases from J; bases unmatched to any gene: 8. The length of the CDR3 is 15 residues. In DNA, the CDR3 is TGTGCCAGCAGCCCGACTAGCGCCCGATACAATGAGCAGTTCTTC. It codes for CASSPTSARYNEQFF.

The V call is TRBV27, the J call TRBJ2-1; TRBD2 might be the D (5 bases). The CDR3 is 16 residues long. The germline V gene has CDR1 MNHEY and CDR2 SMNVEV (reference sequence). Trimming shortened V by 5 bases and J by 0 bases, and 14 bases separated the two germline ends. The CDR3: CASSVGGAGSYNEQFF. CDR3 DNA sequence: TGTGCCAGCAGTGTCGGAGGAGCTGGCTCCTACAATGAGCAGTTCTTC.

This chain uses TRBV9 with TRBJ1-3, with D uncertain. The germline V and J ends were trimmed by 7 bases and 2 bases, with 4 bases remaining between them. The CDR3 is 11 amino acids. Germline assignment: CDR1 SGDLS and CDR2 YYNGEE. The CDR3 nucleotides read TGTGCCAGCGGGGCTGGAAACACCATATATTTT. Its protein is CASGAGNTIYF.

This clone was recorded only once. The J gene is TRBJ2-5, the V gene TRBV27, with 8 nucleotides matching TRBD1. Germline CDR1 and CDR2: MNHEY and SMNVEV (reference sequence). The CDR3 is 14 amino acids. V trimming: 6 bases; J trimming: 2 bases; junction bases outside the gene matches: 5. The CDR3 DNA sequence: TGTGCCAGCAGACCGGGACAGGTACAAGAGACCCAGTACTTC. It codes for CASRPGQVQETQYF.

The chain is built from TRBV28 and TRBJ1-3, with D unclear. The ends were cut back, 8 bases at V and 0 bases at J, with 14 bases in the middle. The CDR3 consists of 15 residues. Germline assignment: CDR1 MDHEN and CDR2 SYDVKM. The DNA for the CDR3 is TGTGCCAGCTATTCACGAGGGTCCTCTGGAAACACCATATATTTT. Protein: CASYSRGSSGNTIYF.